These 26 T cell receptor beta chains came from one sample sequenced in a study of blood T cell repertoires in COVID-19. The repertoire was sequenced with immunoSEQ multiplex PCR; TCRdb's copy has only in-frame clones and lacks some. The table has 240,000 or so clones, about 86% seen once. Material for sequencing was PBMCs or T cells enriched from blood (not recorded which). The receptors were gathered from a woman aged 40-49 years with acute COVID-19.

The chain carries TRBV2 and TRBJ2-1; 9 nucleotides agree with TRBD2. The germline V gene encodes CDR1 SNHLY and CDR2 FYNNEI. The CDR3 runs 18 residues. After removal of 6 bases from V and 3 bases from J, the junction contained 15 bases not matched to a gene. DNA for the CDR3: TGTGCCAGCAGGGCGGGGGGTTCAGCGGGAGGTTTCTACAATGAGCAGTTCTTC. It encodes CASRAGGSAGGFYNEQFF.

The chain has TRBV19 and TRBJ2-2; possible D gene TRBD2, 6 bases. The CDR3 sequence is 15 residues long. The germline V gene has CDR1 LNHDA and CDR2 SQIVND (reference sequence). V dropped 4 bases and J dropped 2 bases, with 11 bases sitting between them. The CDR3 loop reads CASSRLVANTGELFF. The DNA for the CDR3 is TGTGCCAGTAGTAGACTAGTAGCTAACACCGGGGAGCTGTTTTTT.

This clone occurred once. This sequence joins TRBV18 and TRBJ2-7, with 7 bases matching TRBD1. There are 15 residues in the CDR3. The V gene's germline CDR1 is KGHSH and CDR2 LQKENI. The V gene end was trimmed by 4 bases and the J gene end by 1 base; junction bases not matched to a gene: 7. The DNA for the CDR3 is TGTGCCAGCTCACTAGGGACAGATCCTTCCTACGAGCAGTACTTC. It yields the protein CASSLGTDPSYEQYF.

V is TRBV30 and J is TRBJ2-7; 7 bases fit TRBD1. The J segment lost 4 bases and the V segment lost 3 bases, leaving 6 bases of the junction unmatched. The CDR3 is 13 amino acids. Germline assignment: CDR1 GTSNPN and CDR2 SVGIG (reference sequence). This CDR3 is CAWRSRGYYEQYF. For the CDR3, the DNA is TGTGCCTGGAGGTCCAGGGGGTATTACGAGCAGTACTTC.

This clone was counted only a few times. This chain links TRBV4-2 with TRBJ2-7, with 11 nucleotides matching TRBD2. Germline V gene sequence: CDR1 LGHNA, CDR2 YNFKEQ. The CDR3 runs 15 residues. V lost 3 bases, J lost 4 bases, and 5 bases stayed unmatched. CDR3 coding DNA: TGTGCCAGCAGCCAGTTAGCGGGAGGGGGGTACGAGCAGTACTTC. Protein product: CASSQLAGGGYEQYF.

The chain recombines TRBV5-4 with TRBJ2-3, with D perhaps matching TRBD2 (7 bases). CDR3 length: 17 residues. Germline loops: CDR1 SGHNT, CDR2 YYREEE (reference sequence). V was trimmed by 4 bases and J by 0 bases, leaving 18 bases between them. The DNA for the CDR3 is TGTGCCAGCAGCGTGGGGGGGACAATCACTAGCACAGATACGCAGTATTTT. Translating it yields CASSVGGTITSTDTQYF.

The CDR3 is CASSFRAGGPSGTQYF. CDR3 DNA sequence: TGTGCCAGCAGCTTTCGAGCGGGAGGGCCGTCGGGGACCCAGTACTTC. The rearrangement links TRBV5-8 to TRBJ2-5; the match to TRBD2 covers 10 bases. Trimming took 2 bases from V and 7 from J; bases not matched to a gene: 11. The CDR3 totals 16 residues. Per the germline V gene, CDR1 is SGHTS and CDR2 is YDEGEE.

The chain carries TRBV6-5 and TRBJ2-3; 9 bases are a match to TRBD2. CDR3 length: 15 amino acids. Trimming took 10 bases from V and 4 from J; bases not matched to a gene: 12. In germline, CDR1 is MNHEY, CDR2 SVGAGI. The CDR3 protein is CATQPLAGDPDTQYF. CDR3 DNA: TGTGCCACCCAACCCTTAGCGGGAGACCCAGATACGCAGTATTTT.

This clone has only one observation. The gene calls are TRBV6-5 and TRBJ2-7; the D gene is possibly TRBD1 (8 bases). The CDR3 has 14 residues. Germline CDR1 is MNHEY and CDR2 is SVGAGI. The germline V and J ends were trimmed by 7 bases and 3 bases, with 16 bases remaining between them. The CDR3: CASTRGRESYEQYF. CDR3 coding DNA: TGTGCCAGCACCAGGGGGCGGGAGAGCTACGAGCAGTACTTC.

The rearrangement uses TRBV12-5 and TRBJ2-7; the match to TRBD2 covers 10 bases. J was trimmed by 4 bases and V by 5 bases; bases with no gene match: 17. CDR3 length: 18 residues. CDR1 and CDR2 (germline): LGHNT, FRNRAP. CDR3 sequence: CASGPSSGRAIGRYEQYF. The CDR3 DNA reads TGTGCTAGTGGTCCATCCAGCGGGAGGGCCATAGGTAGATACGAGCAGTACTTC.

The CDR3 loop is CASSLGRGGGELFF. The DNA for the CDR3 is TGTGCCAGCAGCTTAGGCCGAGGGGGTGGGGAGCTGTTTTTT. The genes are TRBV13 and TRBJ2-2; D may be TRBD1 (6 bases). This CDR3 has 14 residues. Germline assignment: CDR1 PRHDT and CDR2 FYEKMQ (reference sequence). V gave up 0 bases and J gave up 8 bases, with 10 bases separating them.

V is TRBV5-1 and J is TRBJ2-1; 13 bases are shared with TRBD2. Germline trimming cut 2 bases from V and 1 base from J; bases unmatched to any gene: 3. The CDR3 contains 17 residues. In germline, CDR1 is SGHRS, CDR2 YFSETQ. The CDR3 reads CASSFRTSGSSYNEQFF. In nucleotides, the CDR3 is TGCGCCAGCAGCTTCCGGACTAGCGGGAGTTCCTACAATGAGCAGTTCTTC.

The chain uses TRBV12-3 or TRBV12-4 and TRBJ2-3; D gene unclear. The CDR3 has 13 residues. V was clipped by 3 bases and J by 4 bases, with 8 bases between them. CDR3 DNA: TGTGCCAGCAGTTTGAGACGGGCAGATACGCAGTATTTT. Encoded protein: CASSLRRADTQYF.

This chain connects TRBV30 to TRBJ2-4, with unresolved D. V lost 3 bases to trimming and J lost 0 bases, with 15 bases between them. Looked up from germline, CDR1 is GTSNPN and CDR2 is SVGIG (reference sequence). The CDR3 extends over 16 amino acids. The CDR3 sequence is CAWSFQRHLAKNIQYF. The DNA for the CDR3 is TGTGCCTGGAGCTTCCAACGACATTTAGCCAAAAACATTCAGTACTTC.

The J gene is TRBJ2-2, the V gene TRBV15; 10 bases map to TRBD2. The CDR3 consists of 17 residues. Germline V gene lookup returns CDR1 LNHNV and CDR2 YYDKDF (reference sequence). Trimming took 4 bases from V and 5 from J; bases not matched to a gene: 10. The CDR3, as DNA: TGTGCCACCAGCACAAGACTAGCGGGCGGAAGAACCGGGGAGCTGTTTTTT. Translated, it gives CATSTRLAGGRTGELFF. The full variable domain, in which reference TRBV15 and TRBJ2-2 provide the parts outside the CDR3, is DAMVIQNPRYQVTQFGKPVTLSCSQTLNHNVMYWYQQKSSQAPKLLFHYYDKDFNNEADTPDNFQSRRPNTSFCFLDIRSPGLGDTAMYLCATSTRLAGGRTGELFFGEGSRLTVL.

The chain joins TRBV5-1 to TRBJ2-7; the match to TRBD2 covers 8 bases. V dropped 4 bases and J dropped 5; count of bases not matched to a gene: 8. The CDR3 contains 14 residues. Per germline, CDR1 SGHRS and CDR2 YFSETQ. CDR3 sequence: CASSPQGAGDEQYF. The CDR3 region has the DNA TGCGCCAGCAGCCCCCAGGGAGCGGGGGACGAGCAGTACTTC.

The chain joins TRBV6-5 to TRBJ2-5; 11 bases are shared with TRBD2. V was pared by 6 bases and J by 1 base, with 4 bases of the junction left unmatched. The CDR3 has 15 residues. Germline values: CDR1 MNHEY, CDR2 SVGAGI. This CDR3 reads CASSRLAGSQETQYF. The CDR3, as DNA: TGTGCCAGCAGCCGACTAGCGGGATCCCAAGAGACCCAGTACTTC.

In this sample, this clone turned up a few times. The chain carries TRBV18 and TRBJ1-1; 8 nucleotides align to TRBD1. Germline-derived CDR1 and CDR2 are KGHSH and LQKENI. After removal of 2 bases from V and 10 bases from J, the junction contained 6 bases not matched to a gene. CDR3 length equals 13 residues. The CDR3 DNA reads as TGTGCCAGCTCACCAGGGGGCAGGGGGCCAGCTTTCTTT. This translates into CASSPGGRGPAFF.

This chain's CDR3 is CASSPSVGLNTEAFF. The DNA for the CDR3 is TGTGCCAGCAGCCCCAGTGTGGGCCTGAACACTGAAGCTTTCTTT. V usage is TRBV3-1 (or the pseudogene TRBV3-2) and J usage is TRBJ1-1; D call uncertain. With 4 bases removed from V and 0 bases from J, the gap between germline ends came to 12 bases. The length of the CDR3 is 15 residues. CDR1 and CDR2 (germline): LGHDT, YNNKEL (reference sequence).

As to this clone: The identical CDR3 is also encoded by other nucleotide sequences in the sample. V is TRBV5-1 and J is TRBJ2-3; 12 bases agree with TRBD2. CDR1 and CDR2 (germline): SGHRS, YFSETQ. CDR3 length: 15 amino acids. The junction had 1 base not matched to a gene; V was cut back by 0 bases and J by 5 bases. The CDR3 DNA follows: TGCGCCAGCAGCTTGGCACTAGCGGGAGGAGATACGCAGTATTTT. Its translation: CASSLALAGGDTQYF.

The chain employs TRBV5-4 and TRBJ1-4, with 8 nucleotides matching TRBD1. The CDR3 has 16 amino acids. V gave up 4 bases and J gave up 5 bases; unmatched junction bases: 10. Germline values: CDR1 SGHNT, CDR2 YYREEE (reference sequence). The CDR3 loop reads CASSPAGQGANEKLFF. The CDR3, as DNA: TGTGCCAGCAGCCCTGCTGGACAGGGAGCGAATGAAAAACTGTTTTTT.

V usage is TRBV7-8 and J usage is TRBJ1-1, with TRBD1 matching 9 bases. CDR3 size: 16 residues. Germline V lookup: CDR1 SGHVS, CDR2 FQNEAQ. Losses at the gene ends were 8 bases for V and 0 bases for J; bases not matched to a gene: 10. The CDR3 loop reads CASVLRTGVLNTEAFF. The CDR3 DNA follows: TGTGCCAGCGTCTTAAGGACAGGGGTTTTGAACACTGAAGCTTTCTTT.

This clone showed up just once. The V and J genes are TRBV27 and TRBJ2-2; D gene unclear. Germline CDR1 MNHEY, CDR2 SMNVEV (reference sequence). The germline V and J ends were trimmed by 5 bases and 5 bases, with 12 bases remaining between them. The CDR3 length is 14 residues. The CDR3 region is CASSITWATGELFF. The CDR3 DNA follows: TGTGCCAGCAGTATAACCTGGGCGACCGGGGAGCTGTTTTTT.

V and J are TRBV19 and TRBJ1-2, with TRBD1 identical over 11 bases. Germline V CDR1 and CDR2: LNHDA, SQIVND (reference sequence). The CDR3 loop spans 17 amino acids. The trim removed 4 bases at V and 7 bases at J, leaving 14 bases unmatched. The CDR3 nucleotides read TGTGCCAGTAGTACCCCGGGACAGGGGGGACGGCAGCTTGGCTACACCTTC. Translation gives CASSTPGQGGRQLGYTF.

CDR3 sequence: CASSELDRVHEQYF. Here the CDR3 DNA reads TGTGCCAGCAGTGAACTCGACAGGGTCCACGAGCAGTACTTC. The chain combines TRBV25-1 with TRBJ2-7; 7 positions agree with TRBD1. J was trimmed by 5 bases and V by 2 bases; bases with no gene match: 6. Germline CDR1 reads MGHDK; CDR2 reads SYGVNS. CDR3 length: 14 residues.

CDR3 sequence: CASSQNPAGASYEQYF. Here the CDR3 DNA reads TGTGCCAGCAGCCAAAATCCGGCGGGGGCCTCCTACGAGCAGTACTTC. The V call is TRBV4-2, the J call TRBJ2-7; D might be TRBD2 (7 bases). Looked up from germline, CDR1 is LGHNA and CDR2 is YNFKEQ. The CDR3 extends over 16 amino acids. The V end lost 2 bases, the J end lost 0 bases, and 14 bases lay between the germline ends.